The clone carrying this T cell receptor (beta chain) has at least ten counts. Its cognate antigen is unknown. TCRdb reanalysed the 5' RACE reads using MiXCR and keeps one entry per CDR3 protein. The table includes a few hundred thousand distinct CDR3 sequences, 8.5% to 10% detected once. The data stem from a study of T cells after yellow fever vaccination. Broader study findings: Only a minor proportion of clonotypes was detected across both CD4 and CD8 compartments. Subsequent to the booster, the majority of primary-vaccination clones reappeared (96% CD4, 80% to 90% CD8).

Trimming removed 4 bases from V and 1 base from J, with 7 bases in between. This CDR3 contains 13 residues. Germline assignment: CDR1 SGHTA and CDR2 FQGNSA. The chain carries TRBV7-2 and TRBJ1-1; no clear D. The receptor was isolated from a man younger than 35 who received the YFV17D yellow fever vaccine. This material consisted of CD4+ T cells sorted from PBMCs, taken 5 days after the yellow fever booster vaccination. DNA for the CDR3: TGTGCCAGCAGCTATGACACGAACACTGAAGCTTTCTTT. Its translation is CASSYDTNTEAFF.